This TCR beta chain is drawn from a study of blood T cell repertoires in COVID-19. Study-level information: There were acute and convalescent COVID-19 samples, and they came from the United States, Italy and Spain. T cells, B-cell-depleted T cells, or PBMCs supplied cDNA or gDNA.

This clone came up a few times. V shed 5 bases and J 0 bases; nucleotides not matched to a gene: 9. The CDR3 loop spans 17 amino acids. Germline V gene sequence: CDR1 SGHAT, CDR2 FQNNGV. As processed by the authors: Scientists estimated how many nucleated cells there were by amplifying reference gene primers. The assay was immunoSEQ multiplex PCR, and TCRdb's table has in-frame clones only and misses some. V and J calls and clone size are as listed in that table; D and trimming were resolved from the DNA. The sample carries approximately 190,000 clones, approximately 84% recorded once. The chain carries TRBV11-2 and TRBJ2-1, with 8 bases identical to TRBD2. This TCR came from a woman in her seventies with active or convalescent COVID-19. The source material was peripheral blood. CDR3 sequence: CASSPWIAGSSYNEQFF. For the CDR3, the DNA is TGTGCCAGCAGCCCCTGGATAGCGGGGAGCTCCTACAATGAGCAGTTCTTC.